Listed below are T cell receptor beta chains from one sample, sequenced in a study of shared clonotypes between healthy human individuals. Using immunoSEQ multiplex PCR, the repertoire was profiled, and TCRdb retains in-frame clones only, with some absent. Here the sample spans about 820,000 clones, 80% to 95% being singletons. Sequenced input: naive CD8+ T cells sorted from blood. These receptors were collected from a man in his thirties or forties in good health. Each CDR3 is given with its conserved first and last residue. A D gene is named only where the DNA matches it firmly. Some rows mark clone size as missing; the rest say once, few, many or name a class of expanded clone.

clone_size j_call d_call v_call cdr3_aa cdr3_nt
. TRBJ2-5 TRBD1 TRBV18 CASSRPDRGQETQYF TGTGCCAGCTCACGACCCGACAGGGGACAAGAGACCCAGTACTTC
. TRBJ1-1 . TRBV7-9 CASSFPGGMNTEAFF TGTGCCAGCAGCTTCCCCGGGGGAATGAACACTGAAGCTTTCTTT
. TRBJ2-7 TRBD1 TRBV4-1 CASSQVAGPGQGPLSYEQYF TGCGCCAGCAGCCAAGTCGCGGGCCCGGGACAGGGACCGCTATCCTACGAGCAGTACTTC
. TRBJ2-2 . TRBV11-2 CASSSSKGTAGELFF TGTGCCAGCAGCTCGTCGAAGGGGACCGCCGGGGAGCTGTTTTTT
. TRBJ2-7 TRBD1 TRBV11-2 CASSARDSYEQYF TGTGCCAGCAGCGCCCGGGACAGCTACGAGCAGTACTTC
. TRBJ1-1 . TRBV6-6 CASSYPPEAFF TGTGCCAGCAGTTACCCTCCTGAAGCTTTCTTT
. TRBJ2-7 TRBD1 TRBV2 CASSSPRDRTYEQYF TGTGCCAGCAGTTCCCCCCGGGACAGGACCTACGAGCAGTACTTC
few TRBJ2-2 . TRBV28 CASSLPGVGGELFF TGTGCCAGCAGTCTCCCCGGCGTAGGCGGGGAGCTGTTTTTT
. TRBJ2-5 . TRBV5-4 CASSLDSSVKGQETQYF TGTGCCAGCAGCTTGGACTCAAGCGTCAAGGGGCAAGAGACCCAGTACTTC
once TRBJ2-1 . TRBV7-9 CASSLISSGAHNEQFF TGTGCCAGCAGCTTAATTTCCAGCGGTGCCCACAATGAGCAGTTCTTC
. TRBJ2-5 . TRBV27 CASMGRETQYF TGTGCCAGCATGGGCAGGGAGACCCAGTACTTC
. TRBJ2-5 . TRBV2 CASRGETQYF TGTGCCAGCAGAGGAGAGACCCAGTACTTC
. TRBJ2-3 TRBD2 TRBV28 CASSLLAGGSTDTQYF TGTGCCAGCAGTTTATTAGCGGGAGGGAGCACAGATACGCAGTATTTT
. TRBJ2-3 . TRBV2 CASRGTRDTQYF TGTGCCAGCAGGGGCACCCGAGATACGCAGTATTTT
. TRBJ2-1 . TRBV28 CASSHDLDSYNEQFF TGTGCCAGCAGTCACGACTTGGACTCCTACAATGAGCAGTTCTTC
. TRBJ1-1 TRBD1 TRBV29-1 CSVGQGTTEAFF TGCAGCGTCGGACAGGGGACCACTGAAGCTTTCTTT
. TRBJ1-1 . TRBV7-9 CASSLGGGMTEAFF TGTGCCAGCAGCTTAGGGGGTGGAATGACTGAAGCTTTCTTT
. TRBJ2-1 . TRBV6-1 CASSQYNEQFF TGTGCCAGCAGCCAGTACAATGAGCAGTTCTTC
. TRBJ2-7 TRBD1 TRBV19 CASRGTGDYEQYF TGTGCCAGTAGAGGGACAGGGGACTACGAGCAGTACTTC
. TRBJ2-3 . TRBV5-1 CASRDSTSDTQYF TGCGCCAGCCGGGACTCTACCTCAGATACGCAGTATTTT
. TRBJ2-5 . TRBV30 CAWTLGAGRETQYF TGTGCCTGGACGTTGGGGGCGGGTCGGGAGACCCAGTACTTC
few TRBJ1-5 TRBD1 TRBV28 CASSSRQGNQPQHF TGTGCCAGCAGTTCTAGACAGGGGAATCAGCCCCAGCATTTT
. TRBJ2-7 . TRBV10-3 CASSGQSYEQYF TGTGCCAGTAGCGGCCAATCCTACGAGCAGTACTTC
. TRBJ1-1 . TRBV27 CASIGGNTEAFF TGTGCCAGCATTGGCGGGAACACTGAAGCTTTCTTT
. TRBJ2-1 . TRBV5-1 CASSSRLSPNYNEQFF TGCGCCAGCAGCTCCAGGCTGTCCCCCAATTACAATGAGCAGTTCTTC
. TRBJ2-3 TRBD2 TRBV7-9 CASSFTLELAGGDTQYF TGTGCCAGCAGCTTTACATTGGAGCTAGCGGGGGGAGATACGCAGTATTTT
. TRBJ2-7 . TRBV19 CASPPWPGYLEQYF TGTGCCAGTCCGCCGTGGCCAGGGTACCTCGAGCAGTACTTC
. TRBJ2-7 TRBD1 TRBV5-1 CASSPTGGAYYEQYF TGCGCCAGCAGTCCTACAGGGGGCGCTTACTACGAGCAGTACTTC
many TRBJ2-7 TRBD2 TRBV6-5 CASSPGLESHEQYF TGTGCCAGCAGCCCGGGACTAGAGAGCCACGAGCAGTACTTC
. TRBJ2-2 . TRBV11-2 CASSLNVRGTGELFF TGTGCCAGCAGCTTAAACGTAAGAGGCACCGGGGAGCTGTTTTTT
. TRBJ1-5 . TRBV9 CASSERTGVNQPQHF TGTGCCAGCAGCGAAAGGACTGGCGTCAATCAGCCCCAGCATTTT
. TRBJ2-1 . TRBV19 CASSMWGTEQFF TGTGCCAGTAGTATGTGGGGAACCGAGCAGTTCTTC
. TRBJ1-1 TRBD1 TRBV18 CASSLDTGAGDTEAFF TGTGCCAGCTCATTGGACACAGGGGCGGGCGACACTGAAGCTTTCTTT
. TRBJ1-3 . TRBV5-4 CASSLHPAGVFAGNTIYF TGTGCCAGCAGCTTGCATCCGGCAGGGGTTTTCGCTGGAAACACCATATATTTT
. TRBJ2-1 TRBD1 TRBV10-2 CASRDRAFNEQFF TGCGCCAGCAGGGACAGGGCCTTCAATGAGCAGTTCTTC
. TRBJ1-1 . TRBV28 CASRDFVNTEAFF TGTGCCAGCAGGGACTTTGTGAACACTGAAGCTTTCTTT
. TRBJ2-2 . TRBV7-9 CASSLSDAGPGELFF TGTGCCAGCAGCTTATCTGACGCGGGTCCGGGGGAGCTGTTTTTT
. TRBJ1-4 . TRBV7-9 CASSSRALYPEKLFF TGTGCCAGCAGCTCCAGGGCGCTATACCCTGAAAAACTGTTTTTT
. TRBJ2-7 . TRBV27 CATSRDRRQYEQYF TGTGCCACCTCTCGAGACAGACGCCAGTACGAGCAGTACTTC
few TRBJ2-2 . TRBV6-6 CASSYSGQNTGELFF TGTGCCAGCAGTTACTCGGGACAGAACACCGGGGAGCTGTTTTTT
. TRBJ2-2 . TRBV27 CASSSGLHDQLFF TGTGCCAGCAGTTCCGGACTCCACGACCAGCTGTTTTTT
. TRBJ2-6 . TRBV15 CATSRVGVLTIPSGANVLTF TGTGCCACCAGCAGAGTTGGGGTCCTTACGATTCCCTCTGGGGCCAACGTCCTGACTTTC
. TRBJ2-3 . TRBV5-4 CASSSDLDTQYF TGTGCCAGCAGCTCGGACCTCGATACGCAGTATTTT
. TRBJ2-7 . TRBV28 CASEGGNEQYF TGTGCCAGCGAGGGGGGCAACGAGCAGTACTTC
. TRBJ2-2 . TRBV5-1 CASQSPPAGLSTGELFF TGCGCCAGCCAAAGTCCCCCCGCGGGATTGAGCACCGGGGAGCTGTTTTTT
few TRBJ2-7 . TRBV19 CASSVRDVAYEQYF TGTGCCAGTAGTGTCCGGGACGTCGCCTACGAGCAGTACTTC
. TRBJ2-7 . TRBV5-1 CASSSIADYSYEQYF TGCGCCAGCAGCTCTATAGCGGATTACTCCTACGAGCAGTACTTC
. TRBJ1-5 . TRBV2 CASTGGSGQHF TGTGCCAGCACTGGGGGGTCCGGCCAGCATTTT
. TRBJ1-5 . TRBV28 CASNDGNQPQHF TGTGCCAGCAATGACGGAAATCAGCCCCAGCATTTT
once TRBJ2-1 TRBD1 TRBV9 CASSAGQGVGEQFF TGTGCCAGCAGCGCAGGACAGGGGGTTGGGGAGCAGTTCTTC
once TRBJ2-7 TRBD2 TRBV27 CASNPLSSGRVLEGEQYF TGTGCCAGCAATCCCCTCTCTAGCGGGAGGGTCCTTGAAGGGGAGCAGTACTTC
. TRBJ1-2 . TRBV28 CASSTESYGYTF TGTGCCAGCAGTACGGAGAGCTATGGCTACACCTTC
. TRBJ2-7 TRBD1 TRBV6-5 CASSHGQGPSYEQYF TGTGCCAGCAGCCATGGACAGGGACCCTCCTACGAGCAGTACTTC
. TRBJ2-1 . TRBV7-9 CASSLVKWGAGNEQFF TGTGCCAGCAGCTTAGTTAAGTGGGGGGCGGGCAATGAGCAGTTCTTC
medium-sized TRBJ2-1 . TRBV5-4 CASSLGYARSGNEQFF TGTGCCAGCAGCTTGGGGTACGCCAGGTCTGGCAATGAGCAGTTCTTC
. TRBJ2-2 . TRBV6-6 CASSYSYTGELFF TGTGCCAGCAGTTATAGTTACACCGGGGAGCTGTTTTTT